These T cell receptor beta chains were read from a single sample in a study of T-cell memory formation after mild COVID-19. One entry per CDR3 protein results from TCRdb running MiXCR on the 5' RACE reads. Among 150,000 to 200,000 distinct CDR3 sequences listed, roughly 23% were seen once. The sequenced material came from PBMCs or a T cell subset sorted from them (not recorded which). The receptors derive from an adult woman who had mild COVID-19 (a few samples of this study predate the infection). Cell type and time point are not known. Both conserved end residues are part of each CDR3. The order of the fields is V gene, clone size, D gene, J gene, CDR3 DNA, CDR3 protein. D genes are given only for firm matches. Size tells how often a clone was seen (once, few, many) or the class of an expanded clone, and some rows leave it out.

TRBV6-6,few,.,TRBJ2-1,TGTGCCAGCAGTTACTCTACCACCTACGAGCAGTTCTTC,CASSYSTTYEQFF
TRBV2,many,TRBD1,TRBJ2-2,TGTGCCACCCCCAGGGGACAGGGTAACACCGGGGAGCTGTTTTTT,CATPRGQGNTGELFF
TRBV12-3/TRBV12-4,few,TRBD1,TRBJ2-1,TGTGCCAGCAGTTTGCGAGACAGGGCCGACAATGAGCAGTTCTTC,CASSLRDRADNEQFF
TRBV7-8,.,TRBD1,TRBJ1-5,TGTGCCAGCAGCAGCCGGACAGGGGGCCGTCAGCCCCAGCATTTT,CASSSRTGGRQPQHF
TRBV24-1,few,.,TRBJ2-3,TGTGCCACCAGTGGCCGCGGGAACCCCACAGATACGCAGTATTTT,CATSGRGNPTDTQYF
TRBV18,.,TRBD1,TRBJ2-5,TGTGCCAGCTCACCCGGGACAGAGTACCAAGAGACCCAGTACTTC,CASSPGTEYQETQYF
TRBV9,few,TRBD2,TRBJ2-4,TGTGCCAGCAGCGCCGGGACTAGCAAAAACATTCAGTACTTC,CASSAGTSKNIQYF
TRBV7-9,.,TRBD1,TRBJ2-7,TGTGCCAGCTCAGGGGACAGTACTTACGAGCAGTACTTC,CASSGDSTYEQYF
TRBV7-2,.,.,TRBJ2-3,TGTGCCAGCAGACTGCCCTGGACGCCGATCGGGGATACGCAGTATTTT,CASRLPWTPIGDTQYF
TRBV20-1,few,TRBD1,TRBJ1-5,TGCAGTGCCCCGGGGACAGACTCCAATCAGCCCCAGCATTTT,CSAPGTDSNQPQHF
TRBV9,.,.,TRBJ2-7,TGTGCCAGCAACCTCGGGGACGGACACGAGCAGTACTTC,CASNLGDGHEQYF
TRBV15,.,TRBD2,TRBJ2-3,TGTGCCATCTGCTGTCGGGGGGGCCGTAGCACAGATACGCAGTATTTT,CAICCRGGRSTDTQYF
TRBV11-2,few,.,TRBJ2-2,TGTGCCAGCAGCTTAGGCTTCGGGGAGCCATCGAGGTCCGGGGAGCTGTTTTTT,CASSLGFGEPSRSGELFF
TRBV3-1,.,.,TRBJ2-3,TGTGCCAGCAGCCAAGAGGGCGGGATGGCAGATACGCAGTATTTT,CASSQEGGMADTQYF
TRBV7-8,few,.,TRBJ1-2,TGTGCCAGCAGCTTAGCGTTTCAGGGCCCCTATGGCTACACCTTC,CASSLAFQGPYGYTF
TRBV5-1,.,TRBD1,TRBJ1-2,TGCGCCAGCAGCGCCCGGGACAGAAACTATGGCTACACCTTC,CASSARDRNYGYTF
TRBV12-3/TRBV12-4,many,.,TRBJ1-2,TGTGCCAGCAGTTTAGTCCAGGGAGGGAATGGCTACACCTTC,CASSLVQGGNGYTF